The 12 T cell receptor beta chains reported below all come from one sample, sequenced in a study of CD8 T cells in Susac syndrome. Reverse transcription used about 0.5 to 1 ug RNA and random hexamers. TCRdb re-called the immunoSEQ multiplex PCR reads with MiXCR, one entry per CDR3 protein. The sample records around 150,000 distinct CDR3 sequences, around 94% being singletons. Source material: CD4+ T cells from PBMCs. Every receptor here comes from a human donor with multiple sclerosis.

The CDR3 DNA reads as TGTGCCAGCAGCGGCGCCCGCCCAGACTCGAACACTGAAGCTTTCTTT. The encoded protein is CASSGARPDSNTEAFF. The chain links TRBV9 to TRBJ1-1; no clear D. The germline V gene encodes CDR1 SGDLS and CDR2 YYNGEE. V shed 3 bases and J shed 1 base, with 16 bases lying between them. The CDR3 extends over 16 amino acids.

The rearrangement uses TRBV3-1 and TRBJ1-2, with D hard to call. This CDR3 comprises 14 residues. The V gene's germline CDR1 is LGHDT and CDR2 YNNKEL (reference sequence). The V and J ends lost 3 bases and 7 bases respectively, with 15 bases between them. This CDR3 reads CASSHFSPAGGYTF. CDR3 bases: TGTGCCAGCAGCCACTTTTCACCCGCTGGTGGCTACACCTTC.

The rearrangement joins TRBV6-5 to TRBJ1-5; 8 bases map to TRBD1. Germline V CDR1 and CDR2: MNHEY, SVGAGI. This CDR3 region has 13 residues. The V and J ends lost 4 bases and 9 bases, in that order; junction bases with no gene match: 5. CDR3 sequence reads: CASSLTGERPQHF. CDR3 nucleotides: TGTGCCAGCAGTTTGACAGGGGAACGGCCCCAGCATTTT.

This clonotype was recorded only once. V usage is TRBV6-5 and J usage is TRBJ2-1; D remains unclear. Per germline, CDR1 MNHEY and CDR2 SVGAGI. Between the trimmed V and J ends, which lost 7 bases and 10 bases, there was a span of 11 bases. The CDR3 runs 11 residues. The DNA for the CDR3 is TGTGCCAGCAATTGGAACGGGGAGCAGTTCTTC. It translates to CASNWNGEQFF.

The V call is TRBV10-3, the J call TRBJ2-7; D is uncertain. CDR1 ENHRY and CDR2 SYGVKD come from the germline V gene. The V gene lost 10 bases and the J gene lost 4 bases, with 17 bases spanning the gap. This CDR3 has 13 amino acids. The CDR3 sequence: CATTARAEYEQYF. The CDR3 region has the DNA TGTGCCACGACGGCACGGGCAGAATACGAGCAGTACTTC.

The CDR3 nucleotides are TGTGCCAGTAGCTACAGGGCGGCCTACGAGCAGTACTTC. Its translation is CASSYRAAYEQYF. The chain employs TRBV19 and TRBJ2-7, with TRBD1 as a possible D gene (6 bases). The germline V gene encodes CDR1 LNHDA and CDR2 SQIVND (reference sequence). CDR3 size: 13 residues. Trimming stripped 6 bases from V and 2 bases from J, with 11 bases between.

The chain uses TRBV12-3 or TRBV12-4 and TRBJ2-1; 8 nucleotides match TRBD2. The CDR3 is 15 residues long. The trim removed 8 bases at V and 0 bases at J, leaving 6 bases unmatched. CDR3 in amino acids: CASCPSGSSYNEQFF. CDR3 coding DNA: TGTGCCAGCTGTCCCAGCGGGAGCTCCTACAATGAGCAGTTCTTC.

The V call is TRBV5-6, the J call TRBJ1-5, with 9 bases identical to TRBD1. The CDR3 extends over 17 amino acids. The trim removed 4 bases at V and 3 bases at J, leaving 11 bases unmatched. CDR1 is SGHDT and CDR2 is YYEEEE in the germline V gene. CDR3 DNA sequence: TGTGCCAGCAGCACGGGACAGGGACTAGTATACAATCAGCCCCAGCATTTT. Protein: CASSTGQGLVYNQPQHF.

The V gene is TRBV28, the J gene TRBJ2-7, with 10 bases that match TRBD1. Germline CDR1 MDHEN, CDR2 SYDVKM. The CDR3 consists of 15 residues. The trim removed 4 bases at V and 5 bases at J, leaving 8 bases unmatched. The CDR3 DNA follows: TGTGCCAGCAGTTCACCCGGGACAGGGGTGAACGAGCAGTACTTC. It codes for CASSSPGTGVNEQYF. The variable domain in full, completed from reference TRBV28 and TRBJ2-7, reads DVKVTQSSRYLVKRTGEKVFLECVQDMDHENMFWYRQDPGLGLRLIYFSYDVKMKEKGDIPEGYSVSREKKERFSLILESASTNQTSMYLCASSSPGTGVNEQYFGPGTRLTVT.

V usage is TRBV28 and J usage is TRBJ1-2, with D possibly TRBD1 on 5 matching bases. The CDR3 spans 14 residues. V gave up 5 bases and J gave up 4 bases, with 14 bases separating them. Germline CDR1 reads MDHEN; CDR2 reads SYDVKM. The CDR3 bases are TGTGCCAGCAGTGGGGGGGAAGGTGCCTATGGCTACACCTTC. Protein product: CASSGGEGAYGYTF.

The chain recombines TRBV27 with TRBJ2-3, with D possibly matching TRBD2 (5 bases). V shed 4 bases and J shed 2 bases, with 10 bases lying between them. CDR3 size: 14 residues. The germline gives CDR1 MNHEY, CDR2 SMNVEV (reference sequence). CDR3 coding DNA: TGTGCCAGCAGTTGGGCGACTATCACAGATACGCAGTATTTT. As protein: CASSWATITDTQYF.

The chain recombines TRBV2 with TRBJ2-7; D call uncertain. The CDR3 has 12 amino acids. Germline CDR1 is SNHLY and CDR2 is FYNNEI. V was cut by 6 bases and J by 7 bases, with 13 bases left in between. As DNA, the CDR3 is TGTGCCAGCAGAGGAGACGGGCGGGAGCAGTACTTC. It yields the protein CASRGDGREQYF.